These 2 T cell receptor beta chains came from one sample sequenced in a study of CD8+ T cells in alopecia areata. This sample's treatment: oral pan-JAK inhibitor, 5-10 mg twice daily. Extracted RNA was reverse transcribed into cDNA, the sequencing template. Clones were read by immunoSEQ multiplex PCR, and TCRdb kept only the in-frame ones, dropping some. The data show 87,000 or so clones, about two thirds seen once. Sequences were derived from CD8+ T cells sorted from blood, sampled between weeks 43 and 45, from a patient treated with tofacitinib. The receptor set was obtained from a human donor with alopecia areata.

The V gene is TRBV28, the J gene TRBJ1-2; D is undetermined. Trimming shortened V by 5 bases and J by 0 bases, and 10 bases separated the two germline ends. Germline V gene data show CDR1 as MDHEN and CDR2 as SYDVKM. The CDR3 length is 14 residues. The CDR3 coding sequence is TGTGCCAGCAGTCTAGGAGCAGCTAACTATGGCTACACCTTC. Protein: CASSLGAANYGYTF.

The gene calls are TRBV4-1 and TRBJ2-5, with a possible D match to TRBD1 (5 bases). Germline CDR1 and CDR2: MGHRA and YSYEKL. The CDR3 runs to 15 residues. The V end lost 0 bases, the J end lost 5 bases, and 13 bases lay between the germline ends. The CDR3 sequence: CASSQEGSPGETQYF. The CDR3 bases are TGCGCCAGCAGCCAAGAGGGCTCCCCAGGGGAGACCCAGTACTTC.